Each of the 21 T cell receptor beta chains below was sequenced from the same sample in a study of CD8 T cells in Susac syndrome. Random-hexamer reverse transcription was applied to roughly 0.5 to 1 ug RNA. TCRdb redid the calling of the immunoSEQ multiplex PCR reads with MiXCR, one entry per CDR3 protein. Among approximately 150,000 distinct CDR3 sequences, approximately 95% were seen once, and the ten largest hold about 0.11%. The sequenced material came from CD4+ T cells from PBMCs. Receptors originate from a human donor with multiple sclerosis.

The chain combines TRBV20-1 with TRBJ1-1, with D perhaps matching TRBD1 (6 bases). V lost 6 bases and J 2 bases, leaving 16 bases between the germline ends. The CDR3 sequence is 14 residues long. Germline CDR1 reads DFQATT; CDR2 reads SNEGSKA (reference sequence). CDR3 coding DNA: TGCAGTGCCCTTCTCGACAGGCTAAACACTGAAGCTTTCTTT. It specifies CSALLDRLNTEAFF.

The chain has TRBV20-1 and TRBJ2-7; D is perhaps TRBD1 or TRBD2 (5 bases each). Trimming stripped 5 bases from V and 5 bases from J, with 7 bases between. The CDR3 contains 10 residues. Germline V gene data show CDR1 as DFQATT and CDR2 as SNEGSKA (reference sequence). CDR3 region: CSAWDHEQYF. DNA for the CDR3: TGCAGTGCTTGGGACCACGAGCAGTACTTC.

This chain joins TRBV19 and TRBJ1-5; D ambiguous. Germline V CDR1 and CDR2: LNHDA, SQIVND (reference sequence). V was cut by 4 bases and J by 7 bases, with 17 bases left in between. The CDR3 totals 15 residues. The CDR3 spells CASSTYTGGGQPQHF. DNA for the CDR3: TGTGCCAGTAGTACTTACACGGGAGGTGGCCAGCCCCAGCATTTT.

The gene calls are TRBV15 and TRBJ2-3, with D uncertain. The CDR3 length is 11 residues. The V end was cut by 6 bases, the J end by 2 bases, with 3 bases between. Germline values: CDR1 LNHNV, CDR2 YYDKDF (reference sequence). The CDR3 DNA is TGTGCCACCAGGAACACAGATACGCAGTATTTT. Protein: CATRNTDTQYF.

The chain is built from TRBV5-1 and TRBJ2-3; D remains unclear. V shed 2 bases and J shed 5 bases, with 12 bases lying between them. CDR3 length: 14 amino acids. Germline lookup yields CDR1 SGHRS and CDR2 YFSETQ. The CDR3 loop is CASSLVTAEDTQYF. CDR3 DNA sequence: TGCGCCAGCAGCTTAGTAACAGCCGAAGATACGCAGTATTTT.

The J gene is TRBJ2-5, the V gene TRBV20-1; D could derive from TRBD1 or TRBD2 (6 bases each). The V and J ends lost 6 bases and 3 bases respectively, with 14 bases between them. The CDR3 totals 13 residues. Germline V gene sequence: CDR1 DFQATT, CDR2 SNEGSKA (reference sequence). The CDR3 is CSAYREAEETQYF. CDR3 nucleotide sequence: TGCAGTGCGTACAGGGAGGCGGAAGAGACCCAGTACTTC.

The chain couples TRBV6-5 to TRBJ2-1; 8 bases are shared with TRBD2. The germline CDR1 and CDR2 sequences are MNHEY and SVGAGI. This CDR3 spans 12 amino acids. With V trimmed by 6 bases and J by 10 bases, 5 bases remained unmatched. This CDR3 is CASSLGGDEQFF. In DNA, the CDR3 is TGTGCCAGCAGCCTCGGGGGGGACGAGCAGTTCTTC.

The V call is TRBV12-3 or TRBV12-4, the J call TRBJ1-1, with 8 nucleotides matching TRBD1. J gave up 11 bases and V 7 bases, and 12 bases lay outside the gene matches. The CDR3 loop spans 13 amino acids. CDR3 in DNA: TGTGCCAGCATCGGTCAGGGGGCGCGATCGGCTTTCTTT. As protein: CASIGQGARSAFF.

The chain links TRBV19 to TRBJ1-1, with 9 bases matching TRBD1. With 7 bases clipped from V and 4 bases from J, the junction kept 10 bases outside the gene matches. The CDR3 covers 15 residues. CDR1 is LNHDA, CDR2 SQIVND, per germline (reference sequence). This CDR3 is CASIPQQGAGTEAFF. CDR3 bases: TGTGCCAGTATCCCGCAACAGGGGGCGGGCACTGAAGCTTTCTTT. Full variable domain (rest looked up from reference TRBV19 and TRBJ1-1): DGGITQSPKYLFRKEGQNVTLSCEQNLNHDAMYWYRQDPGQGLRLIYYSQIVNDFQKGDIAEGYSVSREKKESFPLTVTSAQKNPTAFYLCASIPQQGAGTEAFFGQGTRLTVV.

This chain connects TRBV30 to TRBJ1-1; D call uncertain. Per the germline V gene, CDR1 is GTSNPN and CDR2 is SVGIG (reference sequence). V was clipped by 2 bases and J by 8 bases, with 6 bases between them. The CDR3 extends over 10 amino acids. The CDR3 region has the DNA TGTGCCTGGAGTCGTGGGGAAGCTTTCTTT. It encodes CAWSRGEAFF.

CDR3 in amino acids: CSVEYEQFF. The CDR3 coding sequence is TGCAGCGTTGAATATGAGCAGTTCTTC. The V and J genes are TRBV29-1 and TRBJ2-1, with unresolved D. Trimming pared 2 bases from V and 8 bases from J, leaving 1 base between. CDR3 size: 9 residues. Looked up from germline, CDR1 is SQVTM and CDR2 is ANQGSEA.

This chain links TRBV29-1 with TRBJ1-3, with 7 bases that match TRBD1. Trimming cost V 5 bases and J 0 bases; bases outside gene matches: 1. The CDR3 is 13 amino acids. The germline V gene encodes CDR1 SQVTM and CDR2 ANQGSEA. CDR3 sequence (DNA): TGCAGCGTTAGGGACAGCTCTGGAAACACCATATATTTT. As protein: CSVRDSSGNTIYF. The variable domain in full, completed from reference TRBV29-1 and TRBJ1-3, reads SAVISQKPSRDICQRGTSLTIQCQVDSQVTMMFWYRQQPGQSLTLIATANQGSEATYESGFVIDKFPISRPNLTFSTLTVSNMSPEDSSIYLCSVRDSSGNTIYFGEGSWLTVV.

The rearrangement links TRBV27 to TRBJ2-3, with D perhaps TRBD1 (5 bases). Between the trimmed V and J ends, which lost 7 bases and 2 bases, there was a span of 13 bases. The CDR3 has 14 residues. Germline loops: CDR1 MNHEY, CDR2 SMNVEV (reference sequence). The CDR3: CASKRRQTTDTQYF. The CDR3 coding sequence is TGTGCCAGCAAGAGGAGACAGACCACAGATACGCAGTATTTT.

V usage is TRBV5-1 and J usage is TRBJ1-1; no reliable D call. The length of the CDR3 is 14 residues. The germline CDR1 and CDR2 sequences are SGHRS and YFSETQ. V lost 0 bases to trimming and J lost 8 bases, with 14 bases between them. This CDR3 reads CASSLDVVGREAFF. Here the CDR3 DNA reads TGCGCCAGCAGCTTGGACGTAGTTGGTCGGGAAGCTTTCTTT.

CDR3 amino acids: CASSVARGSADTQYF. In DNA, the CDR3 is TGTGCCAGCAGCGTAGCTCGGGGTAGCGCGGATACGCAGTATTTT. The chain uses TRBV9 and TRBJ2-3, with a tentative D call TRBD2 (5 bases). The V end was cut by 0 bases, the J end by 6 bases, with 14 bases between. The CDR3 has 15 amino acids. The germline V gene has CDR1 SGDLS and CDR2 YYNGEE.

The V call is TRBV7-8, the J call TRBJ2-3, with D hard to call. Deletions cut 2 bases from V and 4 bases from J, with 10 bases between. The germline V gene has CDR1 SGHVS and CDR2 FQNEAQ. This CDR3 region has 14 residues. As DNA, the CDR3 is TGTGCCAGCAGCTTATTGCGCCCCTCAGATACGCAGTATTTT. This gives the protein CASSLLRPSDTQYF.

This chain connects TRBV15 to TRBJ1-5; D possibly corresponds to TRBD1 (6 bases). There are 14 residues in the CDR3. Germline V lookup: CDR1 LNHNV, CDR2 YYDKDF (reference sequence). The ends were cut back, 3 bases at V and 4 bases at J, with 10 bases in the middle. This chain's CDR3 is CATSRAQGNQPQHF. In nucleotides, the CDR3 is TGTGCCACCAGCAGGGCTCAGGGGAATCAGCCCCAGCATTTT. Full variable domain (remainder filled in from reference TRBV15 and TRBJ1-5): DAMVIQNPRYQVTQFGKPVTLSCSQTLNHNVMYWYQQKSSQAPKLLFHYYDKDFNNEADTPDNFQSRRPNTSFCFLDIRSPGLGDTAMYLCATSRAQGNQPQHFGDGTRLSIL.

The rearrangement uses TRBV9 and TRBJ2-3; TRBD2 matches at 8 bases. The CDR3 sequence is 16 residues long. With 4 bases clipped from V and 0 bases from J, the junction kept 7 bases outside the gene matches. Germline V gene data show CDR1 as SGDLS and CDR2 as YYNGEE. The DNA for the CDR3 is TGTGCCAGCAGCCCCCGAGCGGGGGTGAGCACAGATACGCAGTATTTT. Its translation: CASSPRAGVSTDTQYF.

Here the CDR3 DNA reads TGTGCCAGCAGCCAACTCACAGGGAGGAATGAGCAGTTCTTC. Translation: CASSQLTGRNEQFF. V is TRBV3-1 and J is TRBJ2-1, with D perhaps being TRBD1 or TRBD2 (6 bases each). CDR1 and CDR2 (germline): LGHDT, YNNKEL (reference sequence). This CDR3 region has 14 residues. Trimming took off 2 bases at V and 7 bases at J, with 12 bases between the two ends.

This chain uses TRBV19 with TRBJ2-6; a possible D gene is TRBD1 (6 bases). The CDR3 has 15 amino acids. Germline loops: CDR1 LNHDA, CDR2 SQIVND (reference sequence). V was clipped by 6 bases and J by 2 bases, with 11 bases between them. The CDR3 nucleotides read TGTGCCAGTAGCCCCACAGGGACTGGGGCCAACGTCCTGACTTTC. Protein: CASSPTGTGANVLTF.

CDR3 amino acids: CATSSGAIHEQFF. CDR3 bases: TGTGCCACCAGTTCAGGGGCGATCCATGAGCAGTTCTTC. The chain uses TRBV24-1 and TRBJ2-1; D possibly corresponds to TRBD1 (6 bases). Germline V gives CDR1 KGHDR, CDR2 SFDVKD. The CDR3 runs to 13 residues. With 6 bases removed from V and 8 bases from J, the gap between germline ends came to 13 bases.